The rows below give T cell receptor beta chains drawn from one sample of a study of naive and memory T cell subsets. Using its own MiXCR run on the UMI-ligation and nested PCR reads, TCRdb lists one record per CDR3 protein. This sample carries around 140,000 distinct CDR3 sequences, roughly 22% of them seen once, and the ten largest clones take 0.085% to 0.11%. The material sequenced was naive CD4+ T cells from blood. These receptor sequences come from a human donor in good health. Each CDR3 is given without its conserved first and last residue. Size tells how often a clone was seen (once, few, many) or the class of an expanded clone, and some rows leave it out.

CDR3 length	clone size	V gene	J gene	CDR3 protein
10	few	TRBV20-1	TRBJ2-3	SARLYADTQY
11	.	TRBV14	TRBJ2-7	ASSQAGVAEQY
13	many	TRBV4-3	TRBJ2-1	ASSQEASGYNEQF
13	.	TRBV28	TRBJ2-5	ASSFGGRARETQY
12	few	TRBV7-6	TRBJ2-5	ASSENRGQETQY
13	.	TRBV7-9	TRBJ2-5	ASVSSGRHKETQY
13	.	TRBV9	TRBJ2-6	ASSVGGSGANVLT
13	.	TRBV28	TRBJ2-7	ASSLPTGLSYEQY
14	few	TRBV9	TRBJ1-1	ASSPEGLVEYTEAF
14	many	TRBV5-1	TRBJ2-5	ASSLAGGLASETQY
12	few	TRBV12-3/TRBV12-4	TRBJ1-1	ASRTNRGSTEAF
12	few	TRBV7-2	TRBJ2-1	ASRLGTGYNEQF
13	few	TRBV7-2	TRBJ2-2	ASSLGQVRTGELF
14	few	TRBV9	TRBJ2-5	ASSGGLAGGIETQY
13	.	TRBV28	TRBJ2-1	ASSISTGVNNEQF
12	many	TRBV20-1	TRBJ1-5	SARWGDSNQPQH
12	many	TRBV15	TRBJ2-1	ATSRAREGNEQF
13	.	TRBV5-1	TRBJ2-3	ASSLAQIDTDTQY
10	.	TRBV29-1	TRBJ2-7	SMRQGADEQY
11	.	TRBV6-2/TRBV6-3	TRBJ2-1	ASRGLPGREQF
12	many	TRBV6-6	TRBJ2-3	ASSYGITADTQY
14	.	TRBV29-1	TRBJ2-1	SVVASGTSGRGEQF
13	few	TRBV5-1	TRBJ1-6	ASSLGTALNSPLH
13	.	TRBV5-6	TRBJ1-3	ASSPDRGLGNTIY
15	.	TRBV11-2	TRBJ2-5	ASSLAFLPRQQETQY
12	many	TRBV12-3/TRBV12-4	TRBJ1-6	ASSPDGDSSPLH
12	many	TRBV5-5	TRBJ1-3	ASSFQEPVNTIY